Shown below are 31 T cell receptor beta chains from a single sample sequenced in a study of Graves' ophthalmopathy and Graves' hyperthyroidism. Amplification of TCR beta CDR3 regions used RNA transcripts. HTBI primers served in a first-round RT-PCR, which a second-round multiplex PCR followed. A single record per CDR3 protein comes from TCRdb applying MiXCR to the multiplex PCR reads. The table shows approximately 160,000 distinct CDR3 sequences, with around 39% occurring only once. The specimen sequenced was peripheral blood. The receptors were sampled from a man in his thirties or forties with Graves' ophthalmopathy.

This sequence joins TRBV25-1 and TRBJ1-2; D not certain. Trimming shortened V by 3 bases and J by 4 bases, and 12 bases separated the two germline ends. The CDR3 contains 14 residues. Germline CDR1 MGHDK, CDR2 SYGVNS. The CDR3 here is CASSDMSTVYGYTF. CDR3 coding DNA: TGTGCCAGCAGTGATATGTCGACGGTCTATGGCTACACCTTC.

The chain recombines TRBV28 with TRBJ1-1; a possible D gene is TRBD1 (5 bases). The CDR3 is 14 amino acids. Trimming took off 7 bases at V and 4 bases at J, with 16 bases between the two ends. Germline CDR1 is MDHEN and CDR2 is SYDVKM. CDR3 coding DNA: TGTGCCAGCAACGGGCCGGGGGAGGCCACTGAAGCTTTCTTT. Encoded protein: CASNGPGEATEAFF.

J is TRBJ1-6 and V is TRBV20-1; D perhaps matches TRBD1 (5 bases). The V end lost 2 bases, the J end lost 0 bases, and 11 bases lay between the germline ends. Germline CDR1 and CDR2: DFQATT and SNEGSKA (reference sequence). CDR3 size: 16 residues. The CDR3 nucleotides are TGCAGTGCTAGAACAGGAGTAAGCTCCTATAATTCACCCCTCCACTTT. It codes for CSARTGVSSYNSPLHF.

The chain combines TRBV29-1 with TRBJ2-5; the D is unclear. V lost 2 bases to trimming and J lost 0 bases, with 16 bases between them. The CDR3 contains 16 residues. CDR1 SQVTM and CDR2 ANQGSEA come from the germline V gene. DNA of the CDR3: TGCAGCGTTGAAATTGGTCAGACTCGCTACCAAGAGACCCAGTACTTC. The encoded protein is CSVEIGQTRYQETQYF.

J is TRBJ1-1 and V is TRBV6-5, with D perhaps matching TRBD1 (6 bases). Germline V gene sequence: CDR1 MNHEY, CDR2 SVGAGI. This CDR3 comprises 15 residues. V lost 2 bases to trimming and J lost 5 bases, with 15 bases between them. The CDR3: CASSYTKGGRTEAFF. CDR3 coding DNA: TGTGCCAGCAGTTACACTAAAGGGGGGCGGACTGAAGCTTTCTTT.

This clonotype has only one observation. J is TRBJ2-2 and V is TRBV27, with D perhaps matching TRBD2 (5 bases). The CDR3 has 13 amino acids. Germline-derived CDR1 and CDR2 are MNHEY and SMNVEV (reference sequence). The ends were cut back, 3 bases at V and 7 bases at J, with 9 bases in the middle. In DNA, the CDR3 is TGTGCCAGCAGTTTCCCAGGAGGCGGGGAGCTGTTTTTT. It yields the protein CASSFPGGGELFF.

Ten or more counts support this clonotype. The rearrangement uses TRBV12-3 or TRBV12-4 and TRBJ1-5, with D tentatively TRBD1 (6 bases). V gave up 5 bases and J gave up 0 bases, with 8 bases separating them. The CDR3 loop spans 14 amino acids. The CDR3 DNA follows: TGTGCCAGCAGTCCGGGACATAGCAATCAGCCCCAGCATTTT. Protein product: CASSPGHSNQPQHF.

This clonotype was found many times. CDR3 amino acids: CASSLGGGQQPQHF. The DNA for the CDR3 is TGTGCCAGCAGCTTGGGGGGGGGGCAACAGCCCCAGCATTTT. The chain uses TRBV7-2 and TRBJ1-5; D is possibly TRBD1 (6 bases). The CDR3 runs 14 residues. Trimming took off 3 bases at V and 7 bases at J, with 13 bases between the two ends. CDR1 is SGHTA, CDR2 FQGNSA, per germline.

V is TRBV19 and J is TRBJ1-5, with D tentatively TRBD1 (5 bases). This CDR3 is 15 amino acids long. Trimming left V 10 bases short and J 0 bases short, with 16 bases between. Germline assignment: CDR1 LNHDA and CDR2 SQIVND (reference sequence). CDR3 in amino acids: CATGPDDYSNQPQHF. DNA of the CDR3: TGTGCCACGGGACCGGATGATTATAGCAATCAGCCCCAGCATTTT.

The DNA of the CDR3 is TGTGCCAGCAGTGAAGGAATGTGGGGGGACGGCTACACCTTC. This encodes CASSEGMWGDGYTF. The gene calls are TRBV25-1 and TRBJ1-2; TRBD1 might be the D (5 bases). Trimming removed 2 bases from V and 8 bases from J, with 15 bases in between. The germline V gene encodes CDR1 MGHDK and CDR2 SYGVNS. The CDR3 has 14 amino acids.

CDR3 DNA: TGTGCCAGCTCTAAGGGGGTAGGAGGCCTAAATAACTATGGCTACACCTTC. It is translated as CASSKGVGGLNNYGYTF. This chain connects TRBV12-3 or TRBV12-4 to TRBJ1-2; D is possibly TRBD1 (6 bases). The length of the CDR3 is 17 residues. With 8 bases removed from V and 1 base from J, the gap between germline ends came to 23 bases.

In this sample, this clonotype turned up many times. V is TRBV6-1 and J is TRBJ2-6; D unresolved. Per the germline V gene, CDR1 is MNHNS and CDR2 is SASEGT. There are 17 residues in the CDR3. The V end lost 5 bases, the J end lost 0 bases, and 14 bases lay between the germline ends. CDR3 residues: CASSQGISTSGANVLTF. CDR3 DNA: TGTGCCAGCAGTCAAGGAATATCCACCTCTGGGGCCAACGTCCTGACTTTC.

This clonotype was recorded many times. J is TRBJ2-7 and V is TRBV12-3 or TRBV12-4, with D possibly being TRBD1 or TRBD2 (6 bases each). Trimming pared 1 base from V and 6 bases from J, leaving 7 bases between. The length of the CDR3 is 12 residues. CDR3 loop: CASSLEGGEQYF. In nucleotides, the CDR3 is TGTGCCAGCAGTTTAGAGGGGGGCGAGCAGTACTTC.

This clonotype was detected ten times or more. CDR3 residues: CSVEGSSYEQYF. Here the CDR3 DNA reads TGCAGCGTGGAGGGATCCTCCTACGAGCAGTACTTC. The V call is TRBV29-1, the J call TRBJ2-7, with D possibly TRBD2 on 6 matching bases. V was trimmed by 6 bases and J by 0 bases, leaving 9 bases between them. The CDR3 spans 12 residues. The germline gives CDR1 SQVTM, CDR2 ANQGSEA.

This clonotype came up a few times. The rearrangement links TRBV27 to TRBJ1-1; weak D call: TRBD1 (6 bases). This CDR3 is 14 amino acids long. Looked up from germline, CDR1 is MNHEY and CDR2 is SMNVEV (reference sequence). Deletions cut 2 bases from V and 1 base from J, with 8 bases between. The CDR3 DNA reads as TGTGCCAGCAGTTTACTGGGGGCGAACACTGAAGCTTTCTTT. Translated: CASSLLGANTEAFF.

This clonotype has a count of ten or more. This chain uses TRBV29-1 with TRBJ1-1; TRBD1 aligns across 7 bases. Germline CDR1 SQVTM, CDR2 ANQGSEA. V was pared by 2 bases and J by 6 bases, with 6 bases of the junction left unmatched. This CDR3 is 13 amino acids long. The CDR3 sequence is CSVEHGTAPEAFF. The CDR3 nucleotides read TGCAGCGTTGAACATGGGACAGCCCCTGAAGCTTTCTTT. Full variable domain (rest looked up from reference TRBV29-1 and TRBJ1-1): SAVISQKPSRDICQRGTSLTIQCQVDSQVTMMFWYRQQPGQSLTLIATANQGSEATYESGFVIDKFPISRPNLTFSTLTVSNMSPEDSSIYLCSVEHGTAPEAFFGQGTRLTVV.

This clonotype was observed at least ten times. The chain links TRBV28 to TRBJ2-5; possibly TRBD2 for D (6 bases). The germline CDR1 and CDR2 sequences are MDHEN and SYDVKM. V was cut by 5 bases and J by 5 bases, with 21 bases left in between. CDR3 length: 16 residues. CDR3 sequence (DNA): TGTGCCAGCAGTAGGCTTAGAACGGGAGCGGGTGAGACCCAGTACTTC. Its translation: CASSRLRTGAGETQYF.

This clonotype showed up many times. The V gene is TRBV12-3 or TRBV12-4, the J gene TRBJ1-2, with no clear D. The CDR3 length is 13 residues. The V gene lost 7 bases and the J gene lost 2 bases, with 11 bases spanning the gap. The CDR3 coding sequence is TGTGCCAGCAAACCAGATGGGAACTATGGCTACACCTTC. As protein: CASKPDGNYGYTF.

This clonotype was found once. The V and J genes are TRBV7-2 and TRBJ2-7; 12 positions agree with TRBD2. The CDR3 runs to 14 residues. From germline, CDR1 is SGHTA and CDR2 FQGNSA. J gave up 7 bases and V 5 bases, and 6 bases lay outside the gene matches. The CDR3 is CASSPTSGSEEQYF. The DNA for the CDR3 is TGTGCCAGCAGCCCGACTAGCGGGAGTGAAGAGCAGTACTTC.

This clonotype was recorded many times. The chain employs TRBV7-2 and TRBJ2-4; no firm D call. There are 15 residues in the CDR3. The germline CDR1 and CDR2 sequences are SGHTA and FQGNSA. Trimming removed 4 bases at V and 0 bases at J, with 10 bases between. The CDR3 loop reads CASSSRALAKNIQYF. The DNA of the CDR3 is TGTGCCAGCAGCTCCAGAGCCCTAGCCAAAAACATTCAGTACTTC.

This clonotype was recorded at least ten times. The CDR3 nucleotides are TGCGCCAGCAGCTTGTATGCGGGAGCGCTCGAGCAGTACTTC. It is translated as CASSLYAGALEQYF. The V gene is TRBV5-1, the J gene TRBJ2-7; TRBD2 aligns across 7 bases. The V gene end was trimmed by 1 base and the J gene end by 6 bases; junction bases not matched to a gene: 7. CDR3 length: 14 amino acids. Germline V gene lookup returns CDR1 SGHRS and CDR2 YFSETQ.

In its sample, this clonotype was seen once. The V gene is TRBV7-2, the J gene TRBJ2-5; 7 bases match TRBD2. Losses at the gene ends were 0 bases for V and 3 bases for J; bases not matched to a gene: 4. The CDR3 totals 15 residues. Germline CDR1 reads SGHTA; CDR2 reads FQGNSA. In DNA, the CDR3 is TGTGCCAGCAGCTTAGCGGGAGGGAGGAAAGAGACCCAGTACTTC. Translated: CASSLAGGRKETQYF.

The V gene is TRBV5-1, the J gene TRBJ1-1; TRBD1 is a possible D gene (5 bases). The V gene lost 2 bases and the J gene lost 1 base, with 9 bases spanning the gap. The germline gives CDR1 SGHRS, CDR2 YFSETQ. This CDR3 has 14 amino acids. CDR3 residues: CASSFGAGNTEAFF. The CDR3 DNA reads TGCGCCAGCAGCTTCGGGGCGGGGAACACTGAAGCTTTCTTT.

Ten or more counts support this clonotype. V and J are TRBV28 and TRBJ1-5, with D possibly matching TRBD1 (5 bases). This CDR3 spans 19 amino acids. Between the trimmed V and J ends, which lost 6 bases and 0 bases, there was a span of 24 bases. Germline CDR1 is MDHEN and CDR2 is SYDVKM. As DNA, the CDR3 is TGTGCCAGCAGCGGACATAAGAGATGGGTCCTGTATAGCAATCAGCCCCAGCATTTT. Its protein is CASSGHKRWVLYSNQPQHF.

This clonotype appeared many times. The CDR3 DNA is TGTGCCAGCAGTTTTCAGGGAGCCTACGAGCAGTACTTC. It specifies CASSFQGAYEQYF. The chain carries TRBV28 and TRBJ2-7; D is perhaps TRBD1 or TRBD2 (5 bases each). Germline values: CDR1 MDHEN, CDR2 SYDVKM. CDR3 length: 13 amino acids. Trimming stripped 3 bases from V and 2 bases from J, with 8 bases between.

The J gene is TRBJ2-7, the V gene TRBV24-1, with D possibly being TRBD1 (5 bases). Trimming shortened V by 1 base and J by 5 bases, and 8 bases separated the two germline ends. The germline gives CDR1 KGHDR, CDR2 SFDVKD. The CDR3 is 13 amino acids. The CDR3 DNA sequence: TGTGCCACCAGTGATTTTTGGGGCCACGAGCAGTACTTC. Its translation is CATSDFWGHEQYF.

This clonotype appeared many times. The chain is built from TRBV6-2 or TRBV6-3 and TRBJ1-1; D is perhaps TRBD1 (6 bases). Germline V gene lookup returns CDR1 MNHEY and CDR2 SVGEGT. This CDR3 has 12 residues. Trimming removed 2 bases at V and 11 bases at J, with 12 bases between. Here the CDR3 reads CASSYGGRRAFF. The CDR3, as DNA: TGTGCCAGCAGTTACGGGGGGCGTCGGGCTTTCTTT.

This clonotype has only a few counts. The CDR3 protein is CASSLTGFNTGELFF. CDR3 DNA sequence: TGTGCCAGCAGTTTAACTGGGTTCAACACCGGGGAGCTGTTTTTT. V is TRBV28 and J is TRBJ2-2; no firm D call. The CDR3 loop spans 15 amino acids. V was shortened by 2 bases and J by 2 bases, with 9 bases between the two germline ends. Germline assignment: CDR1 MDHEN and CDR2 SYDVKM.

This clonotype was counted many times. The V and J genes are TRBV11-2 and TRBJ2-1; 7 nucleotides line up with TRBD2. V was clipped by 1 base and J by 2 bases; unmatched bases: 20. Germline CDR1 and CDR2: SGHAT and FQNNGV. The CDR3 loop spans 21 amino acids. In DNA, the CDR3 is TGTGCCAGCAGCTTAGTACCACCCCGCCCCACTACTAGCGAGACCTACAATGAGCAGTTCTTC. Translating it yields CASSLVPPRPTTSETYNEQFF.

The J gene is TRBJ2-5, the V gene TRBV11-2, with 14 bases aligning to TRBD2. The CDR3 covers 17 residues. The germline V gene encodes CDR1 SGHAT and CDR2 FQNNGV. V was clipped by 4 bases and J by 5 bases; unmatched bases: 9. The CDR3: CASSYGLAGGWRETQYF. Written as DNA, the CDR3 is TGTGCCAGCAGCTACGGACTAGCGGGGGGTTGGAGGGAGACCCAGTACTTC. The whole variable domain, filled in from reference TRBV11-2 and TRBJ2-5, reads EAGVAQSPRYKIIEKRQSVAFWCNPISGHATLYWYQQILGQGPKLLIQFQNNGVVDDSQLPKDRFSAERLKGVDSTLKIQPAKLEDSAVYLCASSYGLAGGWRETQYFGPGTRLLVL.

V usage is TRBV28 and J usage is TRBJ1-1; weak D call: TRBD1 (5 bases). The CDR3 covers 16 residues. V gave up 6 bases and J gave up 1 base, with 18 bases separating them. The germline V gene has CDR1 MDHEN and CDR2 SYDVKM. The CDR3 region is CASREFGGRGNTEAFF. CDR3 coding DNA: TGTGCCAGCAGAGAGTTCGGGGGAAGAGGGAACACTGAAGCTTTCTTT.